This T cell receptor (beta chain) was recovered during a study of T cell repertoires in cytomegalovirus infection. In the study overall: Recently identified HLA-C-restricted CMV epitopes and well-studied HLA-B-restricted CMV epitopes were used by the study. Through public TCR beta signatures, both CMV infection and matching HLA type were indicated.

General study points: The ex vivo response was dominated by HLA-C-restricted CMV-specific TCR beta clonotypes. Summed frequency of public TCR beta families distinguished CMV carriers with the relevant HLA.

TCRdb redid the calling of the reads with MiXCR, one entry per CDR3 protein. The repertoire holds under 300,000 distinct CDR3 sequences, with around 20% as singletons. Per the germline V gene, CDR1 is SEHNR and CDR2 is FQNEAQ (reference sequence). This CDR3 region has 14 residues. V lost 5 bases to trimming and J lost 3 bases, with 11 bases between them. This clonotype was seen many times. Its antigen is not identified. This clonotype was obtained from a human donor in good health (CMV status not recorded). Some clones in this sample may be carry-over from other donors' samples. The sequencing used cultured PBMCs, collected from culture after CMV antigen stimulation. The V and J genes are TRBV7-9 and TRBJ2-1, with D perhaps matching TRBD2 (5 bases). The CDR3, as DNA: TGTGCCAGCAGCGTGAGGACTGGCTACAATGAGCAGTTCTTC. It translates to CASSVRTGYNEQFF.